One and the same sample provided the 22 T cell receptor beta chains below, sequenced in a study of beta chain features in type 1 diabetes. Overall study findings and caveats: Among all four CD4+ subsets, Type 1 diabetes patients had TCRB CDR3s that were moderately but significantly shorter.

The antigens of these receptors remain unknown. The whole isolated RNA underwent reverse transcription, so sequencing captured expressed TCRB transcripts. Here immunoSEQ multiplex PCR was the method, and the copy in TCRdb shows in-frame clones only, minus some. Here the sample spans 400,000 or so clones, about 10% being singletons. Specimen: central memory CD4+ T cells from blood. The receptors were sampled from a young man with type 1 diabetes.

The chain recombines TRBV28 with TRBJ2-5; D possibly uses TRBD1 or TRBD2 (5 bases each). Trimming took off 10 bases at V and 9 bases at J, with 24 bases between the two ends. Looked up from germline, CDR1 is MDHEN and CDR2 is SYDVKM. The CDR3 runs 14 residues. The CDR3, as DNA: TGTGCCACCACGTCCCCCGGGACGCAAGGGGCCCAGTACTTC. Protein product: CATTSPGTQGAQYF.

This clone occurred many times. The CDR3 sequence: CASSQGPGQGHHEQYF. For the CDR3, the DNA is TGTGCCAGCAGCCAGGGACCGGGACAGGGCCACCACGAGCAGTACTTC. This chain uses TRBV4-2 with TRBJ2-7; TRBD1 agrees at 9 bases. J lost 5 bases, V lost 3 bases, and 11 bases had no gene match. Germline CDR1 reads LGHNA; CDR2 reads YNFKEQ. This CDR3 has 16 amino acids.

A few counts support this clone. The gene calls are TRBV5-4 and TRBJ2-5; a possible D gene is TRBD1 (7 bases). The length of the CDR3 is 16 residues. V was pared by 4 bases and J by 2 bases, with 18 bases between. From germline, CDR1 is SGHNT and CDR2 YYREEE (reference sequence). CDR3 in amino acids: CASSHRGRGPQETQYF. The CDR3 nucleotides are TGTGCCAGCAGCCACAGGGGCCGGGGGCCACAAGAGACCCAGTACTTC.

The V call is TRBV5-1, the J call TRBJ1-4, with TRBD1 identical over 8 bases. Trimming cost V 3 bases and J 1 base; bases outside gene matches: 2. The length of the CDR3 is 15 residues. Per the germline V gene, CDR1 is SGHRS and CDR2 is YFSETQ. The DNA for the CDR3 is TGCGCCAGCAGCTCCGGGACAGGAACTAATGAAAAACTGTTTTTT. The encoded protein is CASSSGTGTNEKLFF.

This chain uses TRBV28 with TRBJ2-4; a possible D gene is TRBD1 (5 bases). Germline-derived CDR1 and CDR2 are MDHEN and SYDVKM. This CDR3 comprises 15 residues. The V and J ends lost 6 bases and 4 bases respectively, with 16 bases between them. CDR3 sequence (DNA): TGTGCCAGCAGACCTCGTGGGGCGAATAAAAACATTCAGTACTTC. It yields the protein CASRPRGANKNIQYF. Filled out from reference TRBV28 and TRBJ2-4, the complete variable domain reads DVKVTQSSRYLVKRTGEKVFLECVQDMDHENMFWYRQDPGLGLRLIYFSYDVKMKEKGDIPEGYSVSREKKERFSLILESASTNQTSMYLCASRPRGANKNIQYFGAGTRLSVL.

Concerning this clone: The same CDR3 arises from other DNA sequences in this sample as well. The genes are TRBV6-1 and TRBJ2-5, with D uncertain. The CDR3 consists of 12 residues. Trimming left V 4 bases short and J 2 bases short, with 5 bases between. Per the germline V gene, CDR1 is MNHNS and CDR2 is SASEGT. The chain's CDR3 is CASSGGQETQYF. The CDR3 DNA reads TGTGCCAGCAGTGGAGGACAAGAGACCCAGTACTTC.

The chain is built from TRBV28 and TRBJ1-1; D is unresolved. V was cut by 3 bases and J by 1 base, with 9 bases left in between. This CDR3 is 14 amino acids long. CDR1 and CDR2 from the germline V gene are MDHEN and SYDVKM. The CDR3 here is CASSFFRANTEAFF. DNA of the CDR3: TGTGCCAGCAGTTTTTTTCGAGCGAACACTGAAGCTTTCTTT.

CDR3 nucleotide sequence: TGCGCCAGCAGCCTAAAGAGCACCACAGCCCCCTTGGGCTACGAGCAGTACTTC. It yields the protein CASSLKSTTAPLGYEQYF. The chain recombines TRBV4-1 with TRBJ2-7; D remains unclear. The CDR3 contains 18 residues. Looked up from germline, CDR1 is MGHRA and CDR2 is YSYEKL. V was pared by 4 bases and J by 3 bases, with 25 bases between.

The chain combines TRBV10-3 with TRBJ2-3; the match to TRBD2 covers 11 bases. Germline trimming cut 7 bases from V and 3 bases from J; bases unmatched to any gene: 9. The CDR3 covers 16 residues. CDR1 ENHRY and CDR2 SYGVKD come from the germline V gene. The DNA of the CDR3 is TGTGCCATCACCGTGGCGGCTAGCGGGAGGACAGATACGCAGTATTTT. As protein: CAITVAASGRTDTQYF.

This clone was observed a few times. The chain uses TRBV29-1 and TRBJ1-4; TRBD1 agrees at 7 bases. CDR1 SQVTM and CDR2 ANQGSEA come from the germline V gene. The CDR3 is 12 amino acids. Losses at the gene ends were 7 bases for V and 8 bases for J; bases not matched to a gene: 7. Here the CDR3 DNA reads TGCAGCGGTCAGGGGGGAGACGAAAAACTGTTTTTT. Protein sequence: CSGQGGDEKLFF.

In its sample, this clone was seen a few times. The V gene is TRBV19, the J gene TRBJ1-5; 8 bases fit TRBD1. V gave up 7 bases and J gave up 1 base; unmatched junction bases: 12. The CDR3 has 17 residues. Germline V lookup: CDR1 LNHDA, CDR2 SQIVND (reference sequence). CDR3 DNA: TGTGCCAGTACTACCAGGACAGGGAGGTGGAGCAATCAGCCCCAGCATTTT. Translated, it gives CASTTRTGRWSNQPQHF.

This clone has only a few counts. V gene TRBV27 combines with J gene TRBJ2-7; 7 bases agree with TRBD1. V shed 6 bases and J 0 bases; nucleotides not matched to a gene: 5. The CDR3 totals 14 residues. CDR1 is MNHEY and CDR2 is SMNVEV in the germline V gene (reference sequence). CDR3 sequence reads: CASRAGTASYEQYF. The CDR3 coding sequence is TGTGCCAGCAGGGCCGGGACAGCCTCCTACGAGCAGTACTTC.

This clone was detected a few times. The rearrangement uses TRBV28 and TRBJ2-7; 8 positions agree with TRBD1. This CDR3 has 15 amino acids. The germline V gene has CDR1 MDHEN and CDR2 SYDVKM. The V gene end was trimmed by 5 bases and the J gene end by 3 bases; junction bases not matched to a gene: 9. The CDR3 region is CASSISGTGGYEQYF. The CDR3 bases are TGTGCCAGCAGTATCTCCGGGACAGGAGGCTACGAGCAGTACTTC.

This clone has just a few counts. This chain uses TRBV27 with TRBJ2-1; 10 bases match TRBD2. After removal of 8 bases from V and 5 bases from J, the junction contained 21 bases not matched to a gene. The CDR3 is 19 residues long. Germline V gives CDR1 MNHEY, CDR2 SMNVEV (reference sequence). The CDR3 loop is CASQMEGGVAGGFDNEQFF. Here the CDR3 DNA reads TGTGCCAGCCAAATGGAAGGGGGGGTAGCGGGAGGATTCGACAATGAGCAGTTCTTC.

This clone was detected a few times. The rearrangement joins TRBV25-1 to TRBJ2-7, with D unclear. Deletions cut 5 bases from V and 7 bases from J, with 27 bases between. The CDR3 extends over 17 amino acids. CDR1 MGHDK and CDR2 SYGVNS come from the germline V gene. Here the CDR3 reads CASSLLKVIGSSREQYF. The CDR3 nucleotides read TGTGCCAGCAGTTTACTTAAAGTGATAGGGTCCTCTCGGGAGCAGTACTTC.

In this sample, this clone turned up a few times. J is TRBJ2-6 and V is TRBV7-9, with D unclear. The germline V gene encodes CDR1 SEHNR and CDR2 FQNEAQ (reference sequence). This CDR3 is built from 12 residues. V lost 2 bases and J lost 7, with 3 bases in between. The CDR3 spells CASSLQANVLTF. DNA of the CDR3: TGTGCCAGCAGCTTACAAGCCAACGTCCTGACTTTC. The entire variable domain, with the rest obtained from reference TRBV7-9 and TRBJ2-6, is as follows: DTGVSQNPRHKITKRGQNVTFRCDPISEHNRLYWYRQTLGQGPEFLTYFQNEAQLEKSRLLSDRFSAERPKGSFSTLEIQRTEQGDSAMYLCASSLQANVLTFGAGSRLTVL.

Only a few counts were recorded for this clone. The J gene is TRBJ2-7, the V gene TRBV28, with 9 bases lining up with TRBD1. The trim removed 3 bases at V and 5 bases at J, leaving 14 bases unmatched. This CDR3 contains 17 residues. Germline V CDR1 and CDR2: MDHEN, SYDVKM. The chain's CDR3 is CASSFLGAGTGSHEQYF. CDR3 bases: TGTGCCAGCAGTTTTCTCGGGGCCGGGACAGGGTCCCACGAGCAGTACTTC.

In nucleotides, the CDR3 is TGCGCCAGCAGCTGGGGACAGGGGATTGGCGAGCAGTACTTC. Encoded protein: CASSWGQGIGEQYF. The chain carries TRBV5-1 and TRBJ2-7; the match to TRBD1 covers 10 bases. Germline CDR1 and CDR2: SGHRS and YFSETQ. The ends lost 3 bases at V and 6 bases at J; junction bases unmatched: 6. CDR3 length: 14 residues.

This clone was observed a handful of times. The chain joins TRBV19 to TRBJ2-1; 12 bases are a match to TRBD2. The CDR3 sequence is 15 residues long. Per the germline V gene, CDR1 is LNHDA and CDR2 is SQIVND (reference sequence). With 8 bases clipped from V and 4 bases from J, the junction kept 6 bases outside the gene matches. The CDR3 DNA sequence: TGTGCCAGTGCGACTAGCGGGAGTGTATACAATGAGCAGTTCTTC. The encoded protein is CASATSGSVYNEQFF.

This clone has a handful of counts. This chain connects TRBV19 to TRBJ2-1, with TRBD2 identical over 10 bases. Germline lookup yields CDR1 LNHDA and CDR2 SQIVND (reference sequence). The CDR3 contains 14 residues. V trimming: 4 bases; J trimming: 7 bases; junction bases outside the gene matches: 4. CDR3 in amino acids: CASSTSGRLNEQFF. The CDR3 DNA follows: TGTGCCAGTAGTACTAGCGGGAGATTGAATGAGCAGTTCTTC.

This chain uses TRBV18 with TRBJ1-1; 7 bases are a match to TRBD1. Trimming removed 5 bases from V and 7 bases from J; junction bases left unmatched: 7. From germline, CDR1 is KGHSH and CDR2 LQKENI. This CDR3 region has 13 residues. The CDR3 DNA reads TGTGCCAGCTCAGCGGGACAGCCCTTTGAAGCTTTCTTT. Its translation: CASSAGQPFEAFF.

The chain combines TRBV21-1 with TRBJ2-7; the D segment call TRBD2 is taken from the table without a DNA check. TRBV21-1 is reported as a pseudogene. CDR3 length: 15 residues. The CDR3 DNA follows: TGTGCCAACAGCAAAGGGGCCACGGAGGATTGCGAGCAGTACTTC. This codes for CANSKGATEDCEQYF.